These 13 T cell receptor beta chains came from one sample sequenced in a study of molecular identifiers for immune sequencing clone quantification (dated by TCRdb to the late 2010s). The library was prepared using PCR. TCRdb records NextSeq 500 as the sequencer. Using fastp at Q25 and MiXCR, TCRdb reprocessed the public reads and kept productive beta chains. Each CDR3 protein gets just one entry, which takes the most common genes and DNA from the rows behind it. The sample includes more than 550,000 distinct CDR3 sequences, with about 25% observed a single time. The ten largest clones add up to around 0.78% of the sample. Specimen: naive CD8+ T cells from blood, with Jurkat cell RNA spiked in. The sample's cell subset or site label, in plain terms: FACS-sorted CD8+CD4-CCR7+CD45RA+ naive T cells. All receptors derive from a human donor in good health. Some libraries in this study had Jurkat cell RNA spiked in.

This clonotype came up once. One junction end does not reproduce the germline sequence, and a read error may be involved. The rearrangement uses TRBV4-1 and TRBJ2-7; 7 bases align to TRBD2. The CDR3 is 14 residues long. The germline V gene has CDR1 MGHRA and CDR2 YSYEKL. CDR3 in DNA: TGCGCCAGCAGCCAAGTTTCCAGGGACTACGGGCAGTACTTC. This translates into CASSQVSRDYGQYF.

This clonotype was counted only a few times. The rearrangement joins TRBV5-5 to TRBJ1-4; no definite D call. CDR1 and CDR2 (germline): SGHKS, YYEKEE (reference sequence). Trimming took 1 base from V and 12 from J, leaving 16 bases between them. This CDR3 has 14 amino acids. The CDR3 reads CASSLPQFPHELFF. CDR3 sequence (DNA): TGTGCCAGCAGCTTGCCCCAGTTTCCCCACGAACTGTTTTTT.

Ten or more counts support this clonotype. The CDR3 DNA is TGTGCCAGCAGCCCAACTTGGGGAGGGCAGAAGGCTTCAACAGATACGCAGTATTTT. Translated: CASSPTWGGQKASTDTQYF. The chain recombines TRBV7-9 with TRBJ2-3; 7 bases fit TRBD2. Germline V gives CDR1 SEHNR, CDR2 FQNEAQ (reference sequence). With V trimmed by 5 bases and J by 3 bases, 20 bases remained unmatched. The CDR3 totals 19 residues. Full variable domain (outside the CDR3, taken from reference TRBV7-9 and TRBJ2-3): DTGVSQNPRHKITKRGQNVTFRCDPISEHNRLYWYRQTLGQGPEFLTYFQNEAQLEKSRLLSDRFSAERPKGSFSTLEIQRTEQGDSAMYLCASSPTWGGQKASTDTQYFGPGTRLTVL.

This clonotype came up a few times. The chain couples TRBV12-3 or TRBV12-4 to TRBJ2-7; 7 bases align to TRBD1. The length of the CDR3 is 14 residues. V trimming: 5 bases; J trimming: 3 bases; junction bases outside the gene matches: 7. The CDR3 DNA sequence: TGTGCCAGCAGTACGACAGGGAGTGACTACGAGCAGTACTTC. Translated: CASSTTGSDYEQYF.

This chain links TRBV30 with TRBJ1-5, with D possibly TRBD1 on 5 matching bases. The germline CDR1 and CDR2 sequences are GTSNPN and SVGIG (reference sequence). The CDR3 loop spans 14 amino acids. Trimming stripped 1 base from V and 2 bases from J, with 9 bases between. The CDR3 protein is CAWSGGVGNQPQHF. The CDR3 nucleotides are TGTGCCTGGAGTGGAGGGGTAGGCAATCAGCCCCAGCATTTT. Filled out from reference TRBV30 and TRBJ1-5, the complete variable domain reads SQTIHQWPATLVQPVGSPLSLECTVEGTSNPNLYWYRQAAGRGLQLLFYSVGIGQISSEVPQNLSASRPQDRQFILSSKKLLLSDSGFYLCAWSGGVGNQPQHFGDGTRLSIL.

About this clonotype: A much more abundant neighbour one base away suggests this may be a read error. V gene TRBV7-6 combines with J gene TRBJ2-3; tentative D call: TRBD1 (5 bases). The germline V and J ends were trimmed by 0 bases and 4 bases, with 8 bases remaining between them. The CDR3 runs 14 residues. Per germline, CDR1 SGHVS and CDR2 FNYEAQ. In DNA form, the CDR3 reads TGTGCCAGCAGCTTAGCTGACAGCGCAGATACGCAGTATTTT. As protein: CASSLADSADTQYF. Together with reference TRBV7-6 and TRBJ2-3, the CDR3 gives the full variable domain: GAGVSQSPRYKVTKRGQDVALRCDPISGHVSLYWYRQALGQGPEFLTYFNYEAQQDKSGLPNDRFSAERPEGSISTLTIQRTEQRDSAMYRCASSLADSADTQYFGPGTRLTVL.

A note on this clonotype: The CDR3 does not end in the conserved phenylalanine or tryptophan, so this is likely a read error. The rearrangement joins TRBV6-6 to TRBJ1-4, with no clear D. The V end was cut by 4 bases, the J end by 0 bases, with 12 bases between. Germline lookup yields CDR1 MNHNY and CDR2 SVGAGI (reference sequence). This CDR3 contains 16 residues. CDR3 residues: CASSSPSGATNEKLFI. The CDR3, as DNA: TGTGCCAGCAGTTCCCCGTCGGGCGCAACTAATGAAAAACTGTTTATT.

There are a few counts of this clonotype. The V call is TRBV6-5, the J call TRBJ2-2, with D hard to call. Germline loops: CDR1 MNHEY, CDR2 SVGAGI. The CDR3 spans 14 residues. Trimming stripped 1 base from V and 3 bases from J, with 6 bases between. The CDR3 reads CASSYLSDTGELFF. CDR3 nucleotide sequence: TGTGCCAGCAGTTACTTGTCAGACACCGGGGAGCTGTTTTTT.

The chain is built from TRBV30 and TRBJ2-4; D might be TRBD2 (5 bases). With 2 bases removed from V and 3 bases from J, the gap between germline ends came to 8 bases. Per the germline V gene, CDR1 is GTSNPN and CDR2 is SVGIG (reference sequence). This CDR3 spans 13 amino acids. CDR3 loop: CAWSLAGKNIQYF. The DNA for the CDR3 is TGTGCCTGGAGTCTAGCTGGCAAAAACATTCAGTACTTC.

For this clonotype: A clone one base away is much larger, so this may be a read error. The CDR3 ends on some other residue instead of the conserved phenylalanine or tryptophan, so this is likely a read error. The chain combines TRBV28 with TRBJ2-1; D perhaps matches TRBD2 (6 bases). This CDR3 is 14 amino acids long. Germline V gene lookup returns CDR1 MDHEN and CDR2 SYDVKM. Trimming removed 5 bases at V and 9 bases at J, with 17 bases between. CDR3 sequence (DNA): TGTGCCAGCAGTCCCTACTCGCGCGGGATTGAGCAGTTCCTC. Translating it yields CASSPYSRGIEQFL.

This chain joins TRBV13 and TRBJ1-6, with TRBD1 as a possible D gene (6 bases). This CDR3 is built from 13 residues. From germline, CDR1 is PRHDT and CDR2 FYEKMQ (reference sequence). The V end was cut by 5 bases, the J end by 10 bases, with 12 bases between. The CDR3 spells CASSTGGVSPLHF. The CDR3 DNA sequence: TGTGCCAGCAGCACGGGGGGCGTGTCACCCCTCCACTTT. Combining the CDR3 with reference TRBV13 and TRBJ1-6 gives the whole variable domain AAGVIQSPRHLIKEKRETATLKCYPIPRHDTVYWYQQGPGQDPQFLISFYEKMQSDKGSIPDRFSAQQFSDYHSELNMSSLELGDSALYFCASSTGGVSPLHFGNGTRLTVT.

In its sample, this clonotype was seen many times. This chain links TRBV6-2 or TRBV6-3 with TRBJ2-2, with D tentatively TRBD2 (6 bases). This CDR3 is built from 16 residues. The ends were cut back, 2 bases at V and 5 bases at J, with 15 bases in the middle. Germline CDR1 MNHEY, CDR2 SVGEGT. CDR3 coding DNA: TGTGCCAGCAGTTACGGGGAGGCCGGTAGGACCGGGGAGCTGTTTTTT. Amino acids: CASSYGEAGRTGELFF.

This clonotype was seen repeatedly, ten times or more. This sequence joins TRBV5-1 and TRBJ1-2; TRBD1 aligns across 9 bases. CDR1 SGHRS and CDR2 YFSETQ come from the germline V gene. V dropped 7 bases and J dropped 2; count of bases not matched to a gene: 9. CDR3 length equals 15 residues. CDR3 sequence (DNA): TGCGCCAGCCGCGCTGGGACAGGGATGAACTATGGCTACACCTTC. Its protein is CASRAGTGMNYGYTF. Based on the CDR3 plus reference TRBV5-1 and TRBJ1-2, the full variable domain is KAGVTQTPRYLIKTRGQQVTLSCSPISGHRSVSWYQQTPGQGLQFLFEYFSETQRNKGNFPGRFSGRQFSNSRSEMNVSTLELGDSALYLCASRAGTGMNYGYTFGSGTRLTVV.